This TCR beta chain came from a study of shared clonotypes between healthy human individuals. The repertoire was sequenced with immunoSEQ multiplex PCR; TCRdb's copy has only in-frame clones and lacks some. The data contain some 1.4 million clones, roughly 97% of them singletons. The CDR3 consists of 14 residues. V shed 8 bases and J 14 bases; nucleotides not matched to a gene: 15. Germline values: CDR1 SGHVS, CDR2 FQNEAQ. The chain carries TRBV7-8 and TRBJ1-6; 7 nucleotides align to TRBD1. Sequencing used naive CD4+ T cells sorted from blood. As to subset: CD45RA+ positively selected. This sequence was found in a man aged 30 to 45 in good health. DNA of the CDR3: TGTGCCAGCGGCCCCGGGACAGCTCCTTTGTCCCTCCACTTT. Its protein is CASGPGTAPLSLHF.